This T cell receptor (beta chain) appears in the sequencing data of a study of human T cells and chemical hapten exposure. Study overall: Small pooled library volume differences chiefly drove per-sample TCR yield variation.

Broader study findings: There was a positive correlation between PT1 expanded TCR counts and patch test score. DPC sensitization did not alter TCRs above 1 in 1000 frequency.

CDR3 size: 15 residues. CDR1 and CDR2 (germline): DFQATT, SNEGSKA (reference sequence). V was pared by 5 bases and J by 2 bases, with 5 bases of the junction left unmatched. Turning to this clonotype: Its antigen is as yet unknown.

TCRdb passed the RACE reads through MiXCR, listing each CDR3 protein once. The sample shows tens of thousands of distinct CDR3 sequences, about 9% of them seen only once. Documented time point: pre-sensitization, week 0. Treatment given: therapeutic diphenylcyclopropenone sensitization with weekly scalp DPC. This chain uses TRBV20-1 with TRBJ1-5; 11 bases align to TRBD1. The sequenced sample was whole blood, obtained in connection with sensitization to the hapten diphenylcyclopropenone (DPC). This clonotype was obtained from a middle-aged woman with alopecia areata. Some clones in this sample may be carry-over from other donors' samples. This chain's CDR3 is CSAEDRGRRNQPQHF. The CDR3 DNA is TGCAGTGCTGAGGACAGGGGGCGTCGCAATCAGCCCCAGCATTTT.